The sequence of this T cell receptor (beta chain) was determined in a study of T cells after yellow fever vaccination. Notes on the study in general: Though weaker, the secondary response peaked faster, on day 5 versus 15.

TCRdb redid the calling of the 5' RACE reads with MiXCR, one entry per CDR3 protein. The repertoire holds about 550,000 distinct CDR3 sequences, over 15% seen once, with roughly an eighth in the top ten. CDR1 is SGHRS, CDR2 YFSETQ, per germline. The CDR3 totals 19 residues. Trimming left V 0 bases short and J 0 bases short, with 19 bases between. For this clonotype: The antigen remains unidentified.

The genes are TRBV5-1 and TRBJ2-1; possible D gene TRBD2, 6 bases. Sequencing used PBMCs, obtained 15 days after the yellow fever booster vaccination. This TCR came from a man under 40 who received the YFV17D yellow fever vaccine. The CDR3, as DNA: TGCGCCAGCAGCTTGGGGAGGTTATCGGGAGCCAACTCCTACAATGAGCAGTTCTTC. Translating gives CASSLGRLSGANSYNEQFF.